Given below is one T cell receptor beta chain in context. This specimen belongs to a study of blood T cell repertoires in COVID-19. In the study overall: PBMCs, B-cell-depleted T cells, or T cells were the source of the cDNA or gDNA that made up the material.

Only in-frame clones appear in the TCRdb table, and some are missing; sequencing was by immunoSEQ multiplex PCR. The repertoire holds a few hundred thousand clones, roughly 85% seen once, with about 2.7% in the top ten. Trimming at V came to 3 bases and at J to 3 bases, leaving 4 bases not matched to a gene. The CDR3 has 15 residues. The V gene's germline CDR1 is SGHRS and CDR2 YFSETQ. The sequence came from a woman in her 50s who had recovered from COVID-19. The sequenced sample was PBMCs or T cells enriched from blood (not recorded which). J is TRBJ2-2 and V is TRBV5-1; 8 bases map to TRBD2. CDR3 nucleotides: TGCGCCAGCAGCTCGGGGGGGAGATACACCGGGGAGCTGTTTTTT. It specifies CASSSGGRYTGELFF. Together with reference TRBV5-1 and TRBJ2-2, the CDR3 gives the full variable domain: KAGVTQTPRYLIKTRGQQVTLSCSPISGHRSVSWYQQTPGQGLQFLFEYFSETQRNKGNFPGRFSGRQFSNSRSEMNVSTLELGDSALYLCASSSGGRYTGELFFGEGSRLTVL.